The next 6 T cell receptor beta chains were all read from a single sample in a study of shared clonotypes between healthy human individuals. Sequenced by immunoSEQ multiplex PCR; TCRdb stores in-frame clones only, minus some. The sample contains roughly 2,000,000 clones, about 93% of which appear only once. Cells designated naive CD8 were CD45RO-negative and were positively selected for CCR7, with terminally differentiated effector memory CD45RA+ cells excluded. The sample taken for sequencing was naive CD8+ T cells from PBMCs. The origin of the receptors is a man between 18 and 35 years old in good health. Some clones in this sample may be carry-over from other donors' samples.

V is TRBV5-1 and J is TRBJ2-3, with D possibly matching TRBD2 (6 bases). The CDR3 has 16 residues. V lost 5 bases, J lost 2 bases, and 18 bases lay in between. CDR1 and CDR2 from the germline V gene are SGHRS and YFSETQ. Here the CDR3 DNA reads TGCGCCAGCAGTCCCCCGGGGGTGAAGGACACAGATACGCAGTATTTT. It is translated as CASSPPGVKDTDTQYF.

V gene TRBV6-5 combines with J gene TRBJ1-1, with 7 bases lining up with TRBD1. The CDR3 sequence is 14 residues long. Germline V gene sequence: CDR1 MNHEY, CDR2 SVGAGI. The junction had 6 bases not matched to a gene; V was cut back by 7 bases and J by 1 base. The CDR3 nucleotides read TGTGCCAGCAACTACAGGGGAGGGAACACTGAAGCTTTCTTT. Protein product: CASNYRGGNTEAFF.

This clone was found a few times. Other nucleotide sequences in the sample specify the same CDR3. J is TRBJ1-2 and V is TRBV20-1; D is unclear. The CDR3 covers 10 residues. Trimming removed 2 bases from V and 2 bases from J, with 0 bases in between. Germline loops: CDR1 DFQATT, CDR2 SNEGSKA (reference sequence). The CDR3 loop is CSARNYGYTF. CDR3 DNA: TGCAGTGCTAGAAACTATGGCTACACCTTC.

As regards this clone: Other DNA sequences of this sample code for an identical CDR3. This chain uses TRBV27 with TRBJ1-5; D might be TRBD1 (5 bases). Looked up from germline, CDR1 is MNHEY and CDR2 is SMNVEV (reference sequence). The CDR3 contains 15 residues. V lost 0 bases and J 2 bases, leaving 8 bases between the germline ends. CDR3: CASSLSGGGNQPQHF. In DNA form, the CDR3 reads TGTGCCAGCAGTTTATCCGGGGGTGGCAATCAGCCCCAGCATTTT.

This chain uses TRBV6-1 with TRBJ2-7; 8 bases agree with TRBD1. Per germline, CDR1 MNHNS and CDR2 SASEGT. The CDR3 spans 15 residues. V trimming: 5 bases; J trimming: 3 bases; junction bases outside the gene matches: 9. Here the CDR3 reads CASSRDRTQSYEQYF. As DNA, the CDR3 is TGTGCCAGCAGTCGGGACAGGACGCAGAGCTACGAGCAGTACTTC.

The chain has TRBV28 and TRBJ1-2, with D possibly being TRBD1 (5 bases). This CDR3 contains 15 residues. V gave up 5 bases and J gave up 8 bases, with 21 bases separating them. Germline CDR1 MDHEN, CDR2 SYDVKM. DNA for the CDR3: TGTGCCAGCAGTCCCAGGGCCCTCTCGACCAACGGCTACACCTTC. It is translated as CASSPRALSTNGYTF.